This T cell receptor beta chain was captured by sequencing in a study of T cell repertoires in cytomegalovirus infection. The wider study: Well-studied HLA-B-restricted epitopes and recently identified HLA-C-restricted epitopes of CMV were both used in the study. A matching HLA type, together with CMV infection, was signaled by public TCR beta signatures.

Findings and caveats of the study: It was HLA-C-restricted CMV-specific TCR beta clonotypes that dominated the response ex vivo. Cumulative public TCR beta family frequency identified CMV carriers with the relevant HLA.

Trimming removed 0 bases at V and 7 bases at J, with 19 bases between. The CDR3 is 17 amino acids. Germline CDR1 and CDR2: MNHNS and SASEGT. A single record per CDR3 protein comes from TCRdb applying MiXCR to the reads. The repertoire holds some 900,000 distinct CDR3 sequences, with 30% to 35% as singletons. Concerning this clonotype itself: Its antigen is unknown.

This chain uses TRBV6-1 with TRBJ1-5; D perhaps matches TRBD1 (6 bases). The specimen was cultured CD8+ T cells from PBMCs, collected from culture after CMV antigen stimulation. The receptor was isolated from a human donor in good health (CMV status not recorded). Some clones in this sample may be carry-over from other donors' samples. The CDR3 here is CASSEAAGGRDWQPQHF. As DNA, the CDR3 is TGTGCCAGCAGTGAAGCTGCGGGGGGGCGAGATTGGCAGCCCCAGCATTTT.